These 28 T cell receptor beta chains were all obtained from the same sample, sequenced in a study of T cell clusters in autoimmune cytopenias. TRB rearrangements were amplified by touch-down multiplex PCR with mixed TRB-A/B primers. TCRdb re-called the multiplex PCR reads; every CDR3 protein appears as one record, without DNA. In total, the table holds about 6,300 distinct CDR3 sequences. Roughly 40,000 genome equivalents of blood DNA were amplified for TRB. The sample was also linked to a second study, of T cell repertoires in aging, cancer and after chemotherapy.

Sequenced input: peripheral blood. These receptors were collected from a human donor in good health.

The rearrangement uses TRBV5-6 and TRBJ1-6. The CDR3 has 17 amino acids. Germline V gene lookup returns CDR1 SGHDT and CDR2 YYEEEE. CDR3 amino acids: CASSLGTAGSYNSPLHF.

The rearrangement uses TRBV27 and TRBJ1-6; there is no DNA to check the TCRdb D call of TRBD1. In germline, CDR1 is MNHEY, CDR2 SMNVEV (reference sequence). The CDR3 covers 14 residues. CDR3 amino acids: CASMNRGLFSPLHF.

This clonotype registers medium-sized by frequency. CDR3: CSVEGPDEQYF. This sequence joins TRBV29-1 and TRBJ2-7. The length of the CDR3 is 11 residues. Germline V gives CDR1 SQVTM, CDR2 ANQGSEA.

This chain links TRBV6-1 with TRBJ2-2; TCRdb's D gene call, TRBD1, goes unchecked for lack of DNA. This CDR3 is 14 amino acids long. Germline V gene data show CDR1 as MNHNS and CDR2 as SASEGT. The CDR3 spells CASSLFLPGRELFF.

This chain uses TRBV18 with TRBJ2-7. CDR1 and CDR2 (germline): KGHSH, LQKENI. CDR3 length equals 12 residues. The CDR3 reads CASSPPGYEQYF.

The CDR3 region is CASSPDGGELFF. The chain employs TRBV18 and TRBJ2-2. The CDR3 totals 12 residues. Per the germline V gene, CDR1 is KGHSH and CDR2 is LQKENI.

V and J are TRBV10-3 and TRBJ2-1. In germline, CDR1 is ENHRY, CDR2 SYGVKD. The CDR3 consists of 12 residues. The CDR3 protein is CAISSIDAEQFF.

This clonotype is identified as medium-sized from frequency. The rearrangement uses TRBV19 and TRBJ2-1; TCRdb's assignment of TRBD2 cannot be checked, as there is no DNA. Germline V lookup: CDR1 LNHDA, CDR2 SQIVND (reference sequence). The CDR3 consists of 16 residues. CDR3: CASRQRGGSLHNEQFF.

This clonotype shows up as medium-sized by frequency. The V and J genes are TRBV29-1 and TRBJ1-2. CDR1 and CDR2 (germline): SQVTM, ANQGSEA. CDR3 length equals 14 residues. CDR3 residues: CSSLGGDGDYGYTF.

This chain joins TRBV30 and TRBJ2-6; TCRdb gives TRBD2 as the D gene, but with no DNA this cannot be confirmed. CDR3 size: 15 residues. Germline loops: CDR1 GTSNPN, CDR2 SVGIG (reference sequence). The CDR3 loop is CAWSVGGSGANVLTF.

Judged by frequency, this clonotype is medium-sized. This chain joins TRBV5-6 and TRBJ2-1; TCRdb picks TRBD2, but there is no DNA to check that call. Per the germline V gene, CDR1 is SGHDT and CDR2 is YYEEEE. The CDR3 has 16 amino acids. The CDR3 sequence: CASSVSGGRSYNEQFF.

This clonotype is medium-sized (0.01 to 0.1%) by frequency. The chain uses TRBV7-2 and TRBJ2-2; no DNA is available, so the TRBD2 call from TCRdb remains unchecked. This CDR3 has 14 amino acids. CDR1 is SGHTA and CDR2 is FQGNSA in the germline V gene. CDR3 residues: CASSLAGRTGELFF. Complete variable domain (other parts from reference TRBV7-2 and TRBJ2-2): GAGVSQSPSNKVTEKGKDVELRCDPISGHTALYWYRQSLGQGLEFLIYFQGNSAPDKSGLPSDRFSAERTGGSVSTLTIQRTQQEDSAVYLCASSLAGRTGELFFGEGSRLTVL.

Frequency places this clonotype as medium-sized (0.01 to 0.1%). This chain uses TRBV19 with TRBJ2-5; TCRdb proposes TRBD2, but this gene call is untestable without DNA. Germline lookup yields CDR1 LNHDA and CDR2 SQIVND (reference sequence). The CDR3 sequence is 14 residues long. The CDR3: CASSLGAPTSTQYF.

V usage is TRBV12-3 or TRBV12-4 and J usage is TRBJ2-1; TCRdb lists TRBD2, though no DNA is available to test this call. The CDR3 is 20 residues long. This CDR3 is CASSSHYSSGGPSTYNEQFF.

CDR3 sequence: CASSPTGTSLSYEQYF. The genes are TRBV5-5 and TRBJ2-7; as DNA is missing, the TRBD2 call by TCRdb cannot be tested. This CDR3 region has 16 residues. Germline loops: CDR1 SGHKS, CDR2 YYEKEE (reference sequence).

V is TRBV18 and J is TRBJ1-2; no DNA is available, so the TRBD1 call from TCRdb remains unchecked. The CDR3 is 16 amino acids. From germline, CDR1 is KGHSH and CDR2 LQKENI. CDR3 sequence: CASHDDGGTSIYGYTF.

The chain recombines TRBV12-3 or TRBV12-4 with TRBJ2-4; TCRdb's D call, TRBD1, is unchecked because there is no DNA. The CDR3 length is 14 residues. CDR3: CASSGQGRSDIQYF.

This sequence joins TRBV5-4 and TRBJ1-4. The germline V gene encodes CDR1 SGHNT and CDR2 YYREEE (reference sequence). The CDR3 has 15 residues. CDR3 amino acids: CASSLLGNPNEKLFF.

V gene TRBV20-1 combines with J gene TRBJ2-5; TCRdb's D call of TRBD1 is untestable without DNA. Germline values: CDR1 DFQATT, CDR2 SNEGSKA (reference sequence). CDR3 length: 14 amino acids. The CDR3 protein is CSASVSGAGETQYF.

V is TRBV6-1 and J is TRBJ1-6; the D call of TRBD1 rests on TCRdb alone, since no DNA is present to check it. Germline lookup yields CDR1 MNHNS and CDR2 SASEGT. This CDR3 comprises 15 residues. CDR3 sequence reads: CASLTTGGAESPLHF.

Measured by frequency, this clonotype is medium-sized. CDR3 loop: CASSIGGGKNNQPQHF. The genes are TRBV19 and TRBJ1-5; TCRdb gives TRBD1 as the D gene, but with no DNA this cannot be confirmed. This CDR3 region has 16 residues. Germline V gene sequence: CDR1 LNHDA, CDR2 SQIVND (reference sequence).

V gene TRBV5-6 combines with J gene TRBJ2-7; TCRdb lists TRBD1, though no DNA is available to test this call. Germline loops: CDR1 SGHDT, CDR2 YYEEEE. The CDR3 has 15 amino acids. CDR3 in amino acids: CASSLGTGRAYEQYF. Looking up the rest from reference TRBV5-6 and TRBJ2-7 gives the full variable domain: DAGVTQSPTHLIKTRGQQVTLRCSPKSGHDTVSWYQQALGQGPQFIFQYYEEEERQRGNFPDRFSGHQFPNYSSELNVNALLLGDSALYLCASSLGTGRAYEQYFGPGTRLTVT.

Frequency places this clonotype as medium-sized. This chain joins TRBV19 and TRBJ1-4. Germline loops: CDR1 LNHDA, CDR2 SQIVND (reference sequence). The CDR3 runs to 14 residues. CDR3 sequence: CASTGGAVGEKLFF.

Its frequency marks this clonotype as medium-sized. The chain recombines TRBV29-1 with TRBJ1-4. This CDR3 region has 17 residues. Germline CDR1 reads SQVTM; CDR2 reads ANQGSEA. CDR3 sequence: CSVEDREGGLTNEKLFF.

The chain couples TRBV19 to TRBJ1-6. The CDR3 spans 12 residues. CDR1 and CDR2 (germline): LNHDA, SQIVND (reference sequence). CDR3 residues: CASSNLGSPLHF.

The chain employs TRBV6-2 or TRBV6-3 and TRBJ1-5; TCRdb picks TRBD1, but there is no DNA to check that call. This CDR3 region has 15 residues. Germline-derived CDR1 and CDR2 are MNHEY and SVGEGT. CDR3 region: CAASDRGYSNQPQHF.

The chain has TRBV30 and TRBJ2-4; TCRdb's D call of TRBD1 is untestable without DNA. The germline gives CDR1 GTSNPN, CDR2 SVGIG (reference sequence). CDR3 length equals 14 residues. The CDR3 loop reads CAWSPGTGTNIQYF.

By frequency, this clonotype is medium-sized. This chain connects TRBV15 to TRBJ2-7. Per germline, CDR1 LNHNV and CDR2 YYDKDF (reference sequence). The CDR3 is made up of 13 amino acids. CDR3 in amino acids: CATSRVGSYEQYF.